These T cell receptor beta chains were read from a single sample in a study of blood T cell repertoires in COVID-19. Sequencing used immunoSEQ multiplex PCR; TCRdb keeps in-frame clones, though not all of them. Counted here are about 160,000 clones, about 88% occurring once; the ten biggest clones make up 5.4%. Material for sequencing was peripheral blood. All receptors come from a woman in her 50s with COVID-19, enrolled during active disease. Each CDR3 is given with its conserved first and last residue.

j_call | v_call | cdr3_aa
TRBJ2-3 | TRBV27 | CASSFLTSTDTQYF
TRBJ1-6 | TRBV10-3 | CAISEPGTGIVSSYNSPLHF
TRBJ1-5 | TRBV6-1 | CASSEAWENQPQHF
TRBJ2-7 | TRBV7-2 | CASSFKGGYEQYF
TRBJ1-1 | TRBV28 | CASIPTENTEAFF
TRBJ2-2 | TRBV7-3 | CASSPRAVGQGFSGELFF
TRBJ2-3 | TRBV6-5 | CASSGLAEGQDTQYF
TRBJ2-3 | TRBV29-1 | CSVGGDRGLGEDTQYF
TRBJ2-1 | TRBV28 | CASSLGLAGGNEQFF
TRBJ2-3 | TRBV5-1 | CASSLGSSGGTDTQYF
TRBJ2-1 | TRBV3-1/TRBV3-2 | CASSQARGHNEQFF
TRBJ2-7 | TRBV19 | CASSIDRGYEQYF
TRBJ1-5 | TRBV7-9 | CASSLEQGGSNQPQHF
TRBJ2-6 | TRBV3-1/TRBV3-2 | CASSPAALSGANVLTF
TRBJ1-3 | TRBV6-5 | CASSLLTAGNTIYF
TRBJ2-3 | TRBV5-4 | CASSQRGTGGGTDTQYF
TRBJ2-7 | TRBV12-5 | CASAAGGAGAYEQYF
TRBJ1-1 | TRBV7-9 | CASRVREVNTEAFF
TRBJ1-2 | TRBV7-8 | CASSSQDFDGYTF
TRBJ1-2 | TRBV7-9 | CASSPGQGSGGYTF
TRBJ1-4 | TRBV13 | CASSIRDREELFF
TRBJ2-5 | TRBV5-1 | CASSPRGEETQYF
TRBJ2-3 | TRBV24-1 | CATSDFSSGTGASTDTQYF
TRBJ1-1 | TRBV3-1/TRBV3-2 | CASSQGTGRTEAFF
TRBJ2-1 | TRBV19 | CASSLTGNNNEQFF